The 4 T cell receptor beta chains reported below all come from one sample, sequenced in a study of CD8+ T cells in alopecia areata. cDNA prepared by RNA extraction and subsequent reverse transcription served as the template for sequencing. Sequencing used immunoSEQ multiplex PCR; TCRdb keeps in-frame clones, though not all of them. Of about 150,000 clones in the sample, 62% were seen once. The sequencing sample was made of CD8+ T cells sorted from blood. The receptors were gathered from a human donor in good health.

CDR3 amino acids: CASSGAPPSEQYF. Here the CDR3 DNA reads TGTGCCAGCAGCGGCGCCCCTCCATCCGAGCAGTACTTC. This sequence joins TRBV7-9 and TRBJ2-7; no clear D gene. The V gene's germline CDR1 is SEHNR and CDR2 FQNEAQ (reference sequence). V was cut by 5 bases and J by 6 bases, with 14 bases left in between. This CDR3 has 13 amino acids.

V is TRBV9 and J is TRBJ2-2; 8 nucleotides line up with TRBD2. After removal of 4 bases from V and 4 bases from J, the junction contained 6 bases not matched to a gene. The CDR3 has 15 residues. From germline, CDR1 is SGDLS and CDR2 YYNGEE. CDR3 DNA: TGTGCCAGCAGCCGTAGACTAGCGAGCACCGGGGAGCTGTTTTTT. Translation: CASSRRLASTGELFF.

V and J are TRBV15 and TRBJ2-7; no firm D call. This CDR3 spans 16 amino acids. CDR1 LNHNV and CDR2 YYDKDF come from the germline V gene (reference sequence). V was trimmed by 0 bases and J by 1 base, leaving 13 bases between them. The DNA of the CDR3 is TGTGCCACCAGCAGAGACGCTGTGGAATCTTCCTACGAGCAGTACTTC. As protein: CATSRDAVESSYEQYF.

V usage is TRBV6-5 and J usage is TRBJ2-3, with 7 bases lining up with TRBD1. This CDR3 has 13 residues. Unmatched junction bases numbered 9, after V lost 5 bases and J lost 10 bases. Germline loops: CDR1 MNHEY, CDR2 SVGAGI. The CDR3 DNA is TGTGCCAGCAGTACCAGCGCAGGGGGTTCGCAGTATTTT. Protein: CASSTSAGGSQYF.